The 32 T cell receptor beta chains listed next were all sequenced from one sample in a study of T cells in Graves' hyperthyroidism and ophthalmopathy. RNA transcripts yielded amplified TCR beta CDR3 regions. First-round RT-PCR of the TCR CDR3 relied on the HTBI primer set. In TCRdb, the multiplex PCR reads were re-called with MiXCR into one record per CDR3 protein. The table records hundreds of thousands of distinct CDR3 sequences, around 22% of them present only once. The sequenced material came from blood. The receptors derive from a woman aged 25 to 39 with Graves' ophthalmopathy.

This chain joins TRBV6-1 and TRBJ1-2, with D perhaps TRBD1 (6 bases). V was shortened by 6 bases and J by 6 bases, with 14 bases between the two germline ends. Germline V gene data show CDR1 as MNHNS and CDR2 as SASEGT. The CDR3 runs 13 residues. Here the CDR3 reads CASRQGAEHGYTF. The CDR3 nucleotides are TGTGCCAGCAGACAGGGAGCTGAGCATGGCTACACCTTC.

Ten or more counts support this clonotype. The rearrangement uses TRBV2 and TRBJ1-2, with 9 positions matching TRBD1. Germline V gene lookup returns CDR1 SNHLY and CDR2 FYNNEI. The CDR3 sequence is 13 residues long. With 7 bases clipped from V and 7 bases from J, the junction kept 7 bases outside the gene matches. The CDR3 region has the DNA TGTGCCAGCAAAGGGGGACAGGGTTTTGGCTACACCTTC. Protein product: CASKGGQGFGYTF.

This clonotype was counted between two and nine times. The chain joins TRBV20-1 to TRBJ1-1; no firm D call. Between the trimmed V and J ends, which lost 0 bases and 4 bases, there was a span of 15 bases. Per the germline V gene, CDR1 is DFQATT and CDR2 is SNEGSKA (reference sequence). This CDR3 is 15 amino acids long. In DNA form, the CDR3 reads TGCAGTGCTAGAGACCCCTCGGGGATCGGCACTGAAGCTTTCTTT. Translating it yields CSARDPSGIGTEAFF.

The chain couples TRBV19 to TRBJ1-1, with 9 bases that match TRBD1. The CDR3 runs to 17 residues. Trimming cost V 0 bases and J 0 bases; bases outside gene matches: 5. Germline V CDR1 and CDR2: LNHDA, SQIVND (reference sequence). The CDR3 protein is CASSIDSGQGLNTEAFF. The CDR3, as DNA: TGTGCCAGTAGTATAGACTCGGGACAGGGACTGAACACTGAAGCTTTCTTT.

There are many counts of this clonotype. This rearrangement joins TRBV20-1 to TRBJ1-2, with 10 positions matching TRBD1. The length of the CDR3 is 16 residues. In germline, CDR1 is DFQATT, CDR2 SNEGSKA (reference sequence). The trim removed 0 bases at V and 5 bases at J, leaving 9 bases unmatched. This chain's CDR3 is CSARDKGDRGFYGYTF. In nucleotides, the CDR3 is TGCAGTGCTAGAGATAAGGGGGACAGGGGATTTTATGGCTACACCTTC.

There are many counts of this clonotype. The chain joins TRBV20-1 to TRBJ1-2; possibly TRBD1 for D (6 bases). V lost 1 base to trimming and J lost 5 bases, with 14 bases between them. The CDR3 consists of 14 residues. The germline V gene encodes CDR1 DFQATT and CDR2 SNEGSKA (reference sequence). CDR3 amino acids: CSARVQGGWYGYTF. CDR3 DNA sequence: TGCAGTGCTAGAGTACAGGGTGGATGGTATGGCTACACCTTC.

V usage is TRBV4-1 and J usage is TRBJ1-5; D is possibly TRBD1 (6 bases). V was cut by 1 base and J by 7 bases, with 17 bases left in between. From germline, CDR1 is MGHRA and CDR2 YSYEKL. The CDR3 is 16 residues long. In DNA form, the CDR3 reads TGCGCCAGCAGCCAAGTTGGGAGGGGGTACGGGCAGCCCCAGCATTTT. Its protein is CASSQVGRGYGQPQHF.

The rearrangement links TRBV15 to TRBJ1-5; 10 nucleotides match TRBD1. Per germline, CDR1 LNHNV and CDR2 YYDKDF (reference sequence). V lost 5 bases to trimming and J lost 0 bases; unmatched junction nucleotides: 10. The CDR3 contains 18 residues. CDR3 protein: CATSFSRDRGYSNQPQHF. DNA for the CDR3: TGTGCCACCAGCTTCTCCCGGGACAGGGGATATAGCAATCAGCCCCAGCATTTT.

This clonotype was recorded at least ten times. This rearrangement joins TRBV6-2 or TRBV6-3 to TRBJ1-2; D may be TRBD1 (5 bases). Germline lookup yields CDR1 MNHEY and CDR2 SVGEGT. Trimming pared 3 bases from V and 5 bases from J, leaving 10 bases between. The CDR3 is 13 residues long. CDR3 residues: CASSYDGTYGYTF. Here the CDR3 DNA reads TGTGCCAGCAGTTATGACGGGACTTATGGCTACACCTTC.

The V and J genes are TRBV5-1 and TRBJ2-6, with 7 bases lining up with TRBD2. From germline, CDR1 is SGHRS and CDR2 YFSETQ. The CDR3 has 15 amino acids. V trimming: 0 bases; J trimming: 9 bases; junction bases outside the gene matches: 6. The DNA for the CDR3 is TGCGCCAGCAGCTTGGAAGGCAGGGACTACAACGTCCTGACTTTC. This sequence encodes CASSLEGRDYNVLTF.

This clonotype appeared a few times. The rearrangement joins TRBV5-5 to TRBJ2-5, with D possibly TRBD2 on 5 matching bases. This CDR3 comprises 17 residues. The germline gives CDR1 SGHKS, CDR2 YYEKEE (reference sequence). The V end was cut by 2 bases, the J end by 4 bases, with 21 bases between. This CDR3 is CASSFAGISIRGETQYF. For the CDR3, the DNA is TGTGCCAGCAGCTTCGCCGGGATCTCGATAAGAGGAGAGACCCAGTACTTC.

This clonotype has ten or more counts. The V call is TRBV15, the J call TRBJ2-7, with TRBD1 matching 7 bases. Germline loops: CDR1 LNHNV, CDR2 YYDKDF (reference sequence). CDR3 length equals 15 residues. Losses at the gene ends were 0 bases for V and 5 bases for J; bases not matched to a gene: 7. The CDR3 spells CATSRDWGQLDEQYF. Here the CDR3 DNA reads TGTGCCACCAGCAGAGATTGGGGACAGTTAGACGAGCAGTACTTC.

This clonotype was recorded at least ten times. The V and J genes are TRBV6-2 or TRBV6-3 and TRBJ2-6, with 7 bases fitting TRBD2. The V gene's germline CDR1 is MNHEY and CDR2 SVGEGT. This CDR3 comprises 17 residues. Trimming removed 7 bases from V and 2 bases from J; junction bases left unmatched: 11. CDR3 region: CASIAGRSPPGANVLTF. The DNA of the CDR3 is TGTGCCAGCATCGCCGGGAGGTCTCCCCCTGGGGCCAACGTCCTGACTTTC.

This clonotype was picked up many times. The rearrangement links TRBV12-3 or TRBV12-4 to TRBJ1-1; possibly TRBD1 for D (6 bases). V lost 5 bases to trimming and J lost 6 bases, with 7 bases between them. The CDR3 consists of 11 residues. Here the CDR3 reads CASSGGPEAFF. The CDR3 bases are TGTGCCAGCAGTGGGGGGCCTGAAGCTTTCTTT.

This clonotype was observed a handful of times. V gene TRBV6-2 or TRBV6-3 combines with J gene TRBJ2-7, with 8 bases lining up with TRBD2. The germline V gene has CDR1 MNHEY and CDR2 SVGEGT. This CDR3 region has 14 residues. Losses at the gene ends were 6 bases for V and 6 bases for J; bases not matched to a gene: 10. CDR3 region: CASRPAGGAAEQYF. Here the CDR3 DNA reads TGTGCCAGCAGGCCCGCCGGGGGGGCCGCCGAGCAGTACTTC.

The CDR3 DNA reads as TGTGCCAGCAGTTACTTACAGGGTGCCAACCTTAACTATGGCTACACCTTC. Its translation: CASSYLQGANLNYGYTF. This chain links TRBV6-5 with TRBJ1-2, with a possible D match to TRBD1 (6 bases). The CDR3 runs to 17 residues. Trimming took 1 base from V and 1 from J, leaving 16 bases between them. Germline loops: CDR1 MNHEY, CDR2 SVGAGI.

CDR3 sequence reads: CANSPGRETYEQYF. CDR3 in DNA: TGTGCCAACTCCCCCGGGCGGGAGACATACGAGCAGTACTTC. The chain combines TRBV28 with TRBJ2-7; TRBD2 matches at 7 bases. The germline gives CDR1 MDHEN, CDR2 SYDVKM. J was trimmed by 4 bases and V by 10 bases; bases with no gene match: 13. This CDR3 has 14 amino acids.

This chain uses TRBV7-3 with TRBJ2-2; D is undetermined. The CDR3 has 14 residues. Looked up from germline, CDR1 is SGHTA and CDR2 is FQGTGA. The V gene lost 1 base and the J gene lost 5 bases, with 8 bases spanning the gap. The CDR3 bases are TGTGCCAGCAGCTTAATAGGGTTGACCGGGGAGCTGTTTTTT. Translating it yields CASSLIGLTGELFF. The whole variable domain, filled in from reference TRBV7-3 and TRBJ2-2, reads GAGVSQTPSNKVTEKGKYVELRCDPISGHTALYWYRQSLGQGPEFLIYFQGTGAADDSGLPNDRFFAVRPEGSVSTLKIQRTERGDSAVYLCASSLIGLTGELFFGEGSRLTVL.

This clonotype was seen many times. The rearrangement uses TRBV12-5 and TRBJ1-2, with 10 nucleotides matching TRBD1. Germline assignment: CDR1 LGHNT and CDR2 FRNRAP. The trim removed 2 bases at V and 4 bases at J, leaving 4 bases unmatched. The CDR3 extends over 15 amino acids. The CDR3 sequence: CASGLTRTGGYGYTF. DNA for the CDR3: TGTGCTAGTGGTTTGACTCGGACAGGGGGCTATGGCTACACCTTC.

This clonotype was counted many times. J is TRBJ1-2 and V is TRBV28, with 7 positions matching TRBD1. V lost 6 bases and J lost 4; bases outside the gene matches: 8. The length of the CDR3 is 14 residues. The germline V gene encodes CDR1 MDHEN and CDR2 SYDVKM. CDR3 in amino acids: CASRPPGTAYGYTF. The CDR3, as DNA: TGTGCCAGCAGACCCCCCGGGACAGCCTATGGCTACACCTTC.

This chain joins TRBV28 and TRBJ1-1, with 8 bases aligning to TRBD1. V dropped 4 bases and J dropped 3; count of bases not matched to a gene: 10. There are 16 residues in the CDR3. Germline CDR1 MDHEN, CDR2 SYDVKM. CDR3 bases: TGTGCCAGCAGTTCACTCCTCGGACAGGGTGACACTGAAGCTTTCTTT. It encodes CASSSLLGQGDTEAFF.

This clonotype showed up just a few times. The rearrangement links TRBV6-1 to TRBJ1-5; 9 nucleotides agree with TRBD1. CDR3 length equals 15 residues. Looked up from germline, CDR1 is MNHNS and CDR2 is SASEGT. V lost 6 bases and J lost 6; bases outside the gene matches: 9. CDR3 nucleotides: TGTGCCAGCAGCCCCGACAGGGGGTTTGGTCAGCCCCAGCATTTT. Amino acid sequence: CASSPDRGFGQPQHF.

Remarks on this clonotype: Being one base from a much bigger clone, this may be a read error. The rearrangement uses TRBV6-5 and TRBJ2-5; D unclear. This CDR3 has 11 residues. Germline assignment: CDR1 MNHEY and CDR2 SVGAGI. Trimming shortened V by 4 bases and J by 10 bases, and 10 bases separated the two germline ends. CDR3 residues: CASSSSGIQYF. As DNA, the CDR3 is TGTGCCAGCAGTTCATCTGGGATCCAGTACTTC.

In this sample, this clonotype turned up many times. J is TRBJ2-4 and V is TRBV6-1, with D tentatively TRBD2 (5 bases). The CDR3 sequence is 20 residues long. V was clipped by 0 bases and J by 0 bases, with 21 bases between them. Germline loops: CDR1 MNHNS, CDR2 SASEGT. The DNA of the CDR3 is TGTGCCAGCAGTGAAGCTACCGGGAAGAACTGGTACCTAGCCAAAAACATTCAGTACTTC. Translated: CASSEATGKNWYLAKNIQYF.

This clonotype has at least ten counts. This chain uses TRBV5-1 with TRBJ2-2; D not resolved. V was shortened by 0 bases and J by 4 bases, with 7 bases between the two germline ends. CDR1 SGHRS and CDR2 YFSETQ come from the germline V gene. The CDR3 loop spans 14 amino acids. The CDR3 sequence: CASSLALGTGELFF. The CDR3 bases are TGCGCCAGCAGCTTGGCTCTGGGCACCGGGGAGCTGTTTTTT. Full variable domain (rest looked up from reference TRBV5-1 and TRBJ2-2): KAGVTQTPRYLIKTRGQQVTLSCSPISGHRSVSWYQQTPGQGLQFLFEYFSETQRNKGNFPGRFSGRQFSNSRSEMNVSTLELGDSALYLCASSLALGTGELFFGEGSRLTVL.

This chain links TRBV12-3 or TRBV12-4 with TRBJ1-2; TRBD1 is a possible D gene (6 bases). The CDR3 consists of 15 residues. V gave up 5 bases and J gave up 3 bases, with 16 bases separating them. The DNA for the CDR3 is TGTGCCAGCAGTCTCTACAGGGAGAGGGACTATGGCTACACCTTC. The encoded protein is CASSLYRERDYGYTF.

The rearrangement links TRBV7-2 to TRBJ2-7; D remains ambiguous. V lost 6 bases, J lost 2 bases, and 8 bases lay in between. This CDR3 comprises 12 residues. CDR1 SGHTA and CDR2 FQGNSA come from the germline V gene. CDR3 sequence (DNA): TGTGCCAGCAGGGACCTCACCTACGAGCAGTACTTC. This translates into CASRDLTYEQYF.

This clonotype has only a few counts. The V gene is TRBV6-2 or TRBV6-3, the J gene TRBJ2-2; the D call may be TRBD1 or TRBD2 (5 bases each). Trimming removed 3 bases from V and 6 bases from J, with 8 bases in between. This CDR3 is 13 amino acids long. Germline CDR1 is MNHEY and CDR2 is SVGEGT. CDR3 region: CASSYMGAGELFF. The CDR3, as DNA: TGTGCCAGCAGTTATATGGGGGCCGGGGAGCTGTTTTTT.

This clonotype was counted at least ten times. V gene TRBV10-1 combines with J gene TRBJ1-2; D gene unclear. CDR1 is WNHNN and CDR2 is SYGVQD in the germline V gene (reference sequence). Trimming removed 4 bases from V and 3 bases from J, with 9 bases in between. The CDR3 is made up of 13 amino acids. DNA for the CDR3: TGCGCCAGCAGTGTGTTCCTCTACTATGGCTACACCTTC. It specifies CASSVFLYYGYTF.

On this clonotype: This clone may be a read error of a much larger clone one base away. The chain carries TRBV15 and TRBJ1-1, with unresolved D. CDR1 is LNHNV, CDR2 YYDKDF, per germline (reference sequence). The CDR3 runs to 13 residues. The CDR3 protein is CATSLRARTEACF. The DNA for the CDR3 is TGTGCCACCAGCCTACGGGCGCGCACTGAAGCTTGCTTT.

The V gene is TRBV24-1, the J gene TRBJ2-5; D is unclear. CDR1 and CDR2 (germline): KGHDR, SFDVKD. Trimming removed 3 bases from V and 2 bases from J, with 15 bases in between. This CDR3 spans 16 amino acids. CDR3 in amino acids: CATSDVRVGDQETQYF. The CDR3 bases are TGTGCCACCAGTGATGTAAGAGTTGGGGATCAAGAGACCCAGTACTTC.

This clonotype was picked up many times. The chain recombines TRBV29-1 with TRBJ1-1; 7 nucleotides match TRBD1. Trimming at V came to 7 bases and at J to 3 bases, leaving 8 bases not matched to a gene. CDR1 and CDR2 (germline): SQVTM, ANQGSEA. CDR3 length equals 13 residues. The chain's CDR3 is CSGRGISDTEAFF. DNA of the CDR3: TGCAGCGGCAGGGGGATATCGGACACTGAAGCTTTCTTT.